This TCR beta chain was captured in a study of Ad26.COV2.S vaccination and SARS-CoV-2 variants. The germline V gene has CDR1 SGHNT and CDR2 YYREEE (reference sequence). The CDR3 contains 15 residues. Trimming removed 6 bases at V and 6 bases at J, with 19 bases between. Only in-frame clones appear in the TCRdb table, and some are missing; sequencing was by immunoSEQ multiplex PCR. Here the sample spans hundreds of thousands of clones, around 89% being singletons. Treatment of the sample: over 15 received Ad26.COV2.S at low or high dose, single or two shots; roughly 5 received placebo; per-sample allocation not given. Each sample was drawn 63 days after the first injection (of vaccine or placebo).

This chain joins TRBV5-4 and TRBJ2-1, with D perhaps matching TRBD1 or TRBD2 (7 bases each). The specimen comprised peripheral blood, sampled in a trial of Ad26.COV2.S vaccine versus placebo. This receptor was taken from a person between 18 and 59 years old who received the Ad26.COV2.S COVID-19 vaccine or a placebo. The CDR3 DNA sequence: TGTGCCAGCACCCCTCAGGGGGGGGCCCTCAATGAGCAGTTCTTC. It codes for CASTPQGGALNEQFF.